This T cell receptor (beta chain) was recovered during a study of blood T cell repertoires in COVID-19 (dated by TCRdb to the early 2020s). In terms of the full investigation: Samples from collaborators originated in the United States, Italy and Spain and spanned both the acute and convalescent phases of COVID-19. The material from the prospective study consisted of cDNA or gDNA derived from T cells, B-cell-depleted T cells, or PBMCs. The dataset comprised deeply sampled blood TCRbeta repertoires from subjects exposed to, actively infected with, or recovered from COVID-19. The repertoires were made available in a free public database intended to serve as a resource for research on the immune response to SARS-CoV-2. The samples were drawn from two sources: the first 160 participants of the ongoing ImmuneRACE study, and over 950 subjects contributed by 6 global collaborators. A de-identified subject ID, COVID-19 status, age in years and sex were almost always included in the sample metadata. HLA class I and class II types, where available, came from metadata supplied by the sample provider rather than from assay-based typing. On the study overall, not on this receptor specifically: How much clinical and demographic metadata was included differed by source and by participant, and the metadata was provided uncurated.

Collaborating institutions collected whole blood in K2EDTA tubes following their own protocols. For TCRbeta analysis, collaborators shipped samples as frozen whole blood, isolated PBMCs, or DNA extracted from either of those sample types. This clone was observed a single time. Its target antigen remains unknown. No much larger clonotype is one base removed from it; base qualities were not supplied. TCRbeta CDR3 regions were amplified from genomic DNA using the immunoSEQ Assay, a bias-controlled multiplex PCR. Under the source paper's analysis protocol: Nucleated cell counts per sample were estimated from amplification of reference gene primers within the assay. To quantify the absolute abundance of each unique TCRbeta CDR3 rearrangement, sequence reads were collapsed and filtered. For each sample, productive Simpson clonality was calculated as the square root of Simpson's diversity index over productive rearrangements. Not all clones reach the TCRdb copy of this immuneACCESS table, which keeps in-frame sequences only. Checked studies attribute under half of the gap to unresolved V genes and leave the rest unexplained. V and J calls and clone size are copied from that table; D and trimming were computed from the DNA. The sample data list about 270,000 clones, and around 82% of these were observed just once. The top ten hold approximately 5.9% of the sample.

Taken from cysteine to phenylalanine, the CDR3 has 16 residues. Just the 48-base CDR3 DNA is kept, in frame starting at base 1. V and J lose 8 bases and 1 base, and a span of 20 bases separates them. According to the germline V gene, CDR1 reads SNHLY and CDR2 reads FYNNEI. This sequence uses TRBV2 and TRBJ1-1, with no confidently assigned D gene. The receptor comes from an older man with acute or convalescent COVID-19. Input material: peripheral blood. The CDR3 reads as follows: CASPQGGGVPNTEAFF. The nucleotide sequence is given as TGTGCCAGCCCTCAAGGAGGAGGTGTTCCGAACACTGAAGCTTTCTTT.